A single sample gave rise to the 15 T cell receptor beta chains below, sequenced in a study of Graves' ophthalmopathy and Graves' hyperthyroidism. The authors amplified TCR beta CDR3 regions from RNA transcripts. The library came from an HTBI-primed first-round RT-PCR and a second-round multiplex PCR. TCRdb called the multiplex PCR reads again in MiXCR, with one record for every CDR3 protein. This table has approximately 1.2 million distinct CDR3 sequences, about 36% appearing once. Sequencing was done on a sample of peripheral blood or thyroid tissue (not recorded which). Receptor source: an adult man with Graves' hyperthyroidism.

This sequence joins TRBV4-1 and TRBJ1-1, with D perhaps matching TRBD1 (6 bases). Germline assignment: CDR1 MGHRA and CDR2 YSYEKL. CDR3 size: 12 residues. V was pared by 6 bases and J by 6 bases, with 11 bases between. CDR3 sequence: CASSLRGPEAFF. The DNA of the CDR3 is TGCGCCAGCAGTCTTCGGGGGCCTGAAGCTTTCTTT.

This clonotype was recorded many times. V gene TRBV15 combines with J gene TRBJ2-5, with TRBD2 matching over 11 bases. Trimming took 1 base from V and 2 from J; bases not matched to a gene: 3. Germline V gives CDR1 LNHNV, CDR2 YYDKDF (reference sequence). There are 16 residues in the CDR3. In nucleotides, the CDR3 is TGTGCCACCAGCAGAGTGGGACTAGCGGCACAAGAGACCCAGTACTTC. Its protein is CATSRVGLAAQETQYF.

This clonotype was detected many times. The CDR3 DNA is TGTGCCAGCACTGGCGGGAGGGTCGACGGGGAGCTGTTTTTT. Its translation: CASTGGRVDGELFF. The V call is TRBV5-5, the J call TRBJ2-2; the match to TRBD2 covers 9 bases. The germline CDR1 and CDR2 sequences are SGHKS and YYEKEE (reference sequence). The CDR3 consists of 14 residues. V shed 6 bases and J 7 bases; nucleotides not matched to a gene: 7. The full variable domain, with the rest looked up from reference TRBV5-5 and TRBJ2-2, is DAGVTQSPTHLIKTRGQQVTLRCSPISGHKSVSWYQQVLGQGPQFIFQYYEKEERGRGNFPDRFSARQFPNYSSELNVNALLLGDSALYLCASTGGRVDGELFFGEGSRLTVL.

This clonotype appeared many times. The CDR3 loop is CSARSGTGYGTEAFF. CDR3 bases: TGCAGTGCTAGAAGTGGAACAGGGTACGGCACTGAAGCTTTCTTT. The chain combines TRBV20-1 with TRBJ1-1, with D tentatively TRBD1 (6 bases). The V end was cut by 2 bases, the J end by 4 bases, with 17 bases between. Germline lookup yields CDR1 DFQATT and CDR2 SNEGSKA (reference sequence). This CDR3 comprises 15 residues.

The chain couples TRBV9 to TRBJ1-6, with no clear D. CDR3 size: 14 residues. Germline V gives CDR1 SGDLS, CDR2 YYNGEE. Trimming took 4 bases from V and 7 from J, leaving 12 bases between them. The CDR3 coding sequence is TGTGCCAGCAGCTTAAGACGTTTGAATTCACCCCTCCACTTT. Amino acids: CASSLRRLNSPLHF.

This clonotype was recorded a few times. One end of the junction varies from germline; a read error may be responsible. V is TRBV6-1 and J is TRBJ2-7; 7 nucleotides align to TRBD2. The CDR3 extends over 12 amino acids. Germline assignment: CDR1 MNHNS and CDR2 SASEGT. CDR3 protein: CASSKAGTEQYF. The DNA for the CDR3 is TGTGCCAGCAGTAAAGCGGGGACGGAGCAGTACTTC.

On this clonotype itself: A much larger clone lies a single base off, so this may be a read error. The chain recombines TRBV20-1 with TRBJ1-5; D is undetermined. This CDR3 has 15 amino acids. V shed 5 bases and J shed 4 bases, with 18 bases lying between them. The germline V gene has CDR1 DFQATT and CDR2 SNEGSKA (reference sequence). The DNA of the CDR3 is TGCAGTGCTCGTAATCTTGGGATCCCGAATCAGCCCCAGCATTTT. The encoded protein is CSARNLGIPNQPQHF.

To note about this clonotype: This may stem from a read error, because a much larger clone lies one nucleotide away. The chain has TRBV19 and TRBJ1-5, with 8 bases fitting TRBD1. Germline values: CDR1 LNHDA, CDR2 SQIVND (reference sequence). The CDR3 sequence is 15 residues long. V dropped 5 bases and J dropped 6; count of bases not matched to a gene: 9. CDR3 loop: CASSAQGARRQPQHF. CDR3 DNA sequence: TGTGCCAGTAGTGCTCAGGGGGCGCGTCGTCAGCCCCAGCATTTT.

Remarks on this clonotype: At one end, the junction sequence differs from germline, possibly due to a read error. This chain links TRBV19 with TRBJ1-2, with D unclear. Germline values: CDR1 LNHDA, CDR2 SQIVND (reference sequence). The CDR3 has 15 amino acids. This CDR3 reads CASSMATLPADGYAF. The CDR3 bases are TGTGCCAGTAGTATGGCCACCCTCCCTGCTGATGGCTACGCCTTC.

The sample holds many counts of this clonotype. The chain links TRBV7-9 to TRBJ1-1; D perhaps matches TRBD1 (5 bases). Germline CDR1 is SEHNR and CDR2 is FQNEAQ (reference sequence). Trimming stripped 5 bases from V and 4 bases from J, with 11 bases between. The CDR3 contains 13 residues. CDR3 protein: CASSPEGPTEAFF. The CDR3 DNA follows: TGTGCCAGCAGCCCCGAGGGACCCACTGAAGCTTTCTTT.

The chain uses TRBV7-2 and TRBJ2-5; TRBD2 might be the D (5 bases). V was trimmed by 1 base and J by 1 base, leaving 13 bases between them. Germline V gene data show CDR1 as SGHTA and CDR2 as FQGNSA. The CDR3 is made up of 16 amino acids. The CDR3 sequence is CASSLEVRAAQETQYF. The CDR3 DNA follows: TGTGCCAGCAGCTTAGAAGTGCGGGCAGCCCAAGAGACCCAGTACTTC.

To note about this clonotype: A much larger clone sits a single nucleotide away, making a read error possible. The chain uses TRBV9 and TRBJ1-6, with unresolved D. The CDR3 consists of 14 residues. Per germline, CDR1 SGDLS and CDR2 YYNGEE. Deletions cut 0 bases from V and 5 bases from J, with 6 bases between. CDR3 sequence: CASSVEGHNSPLHF. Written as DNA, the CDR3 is TGTGCCAGCAGCGTAGAGGGTCATAATTCACCCCTCCACTTT.

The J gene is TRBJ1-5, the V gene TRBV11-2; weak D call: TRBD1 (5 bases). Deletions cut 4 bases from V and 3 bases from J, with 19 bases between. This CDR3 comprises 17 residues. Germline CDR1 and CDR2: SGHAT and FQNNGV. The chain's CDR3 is CASSSQSRDGPNQPQHF. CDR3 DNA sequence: TGTGCCAGCAGCTCCCAAAGCCGGGACGGCCCCAATCAGCCCCAGCATTTT.

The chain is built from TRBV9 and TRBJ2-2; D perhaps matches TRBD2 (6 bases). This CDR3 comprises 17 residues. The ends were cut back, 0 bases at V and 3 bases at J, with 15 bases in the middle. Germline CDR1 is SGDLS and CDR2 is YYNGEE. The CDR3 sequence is CASSVGWRDEDTGELFF. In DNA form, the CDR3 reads TGTGCCAGCAGCGTAGGTTGGCGGGATGAGGACACCGGGGAGCTGTTTTTT.

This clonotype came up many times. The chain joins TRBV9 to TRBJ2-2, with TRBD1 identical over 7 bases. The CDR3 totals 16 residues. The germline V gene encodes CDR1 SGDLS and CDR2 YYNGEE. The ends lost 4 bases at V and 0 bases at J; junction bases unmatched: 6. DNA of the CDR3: TGTGCCAGCAGCCAGAGGACAGGAACGAACACCGGGGAGCTGTTTTTT. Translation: CASSQRTGTNTGELFF.